The rows below give T cell receptor beta chains drawn from one sample of a study of blood T cells in healthy people across ages. MiXCR, run by TCRdb on the 5' RACE reads, gives a single entry per CDR3 protein. The sample has fewer than 800,000 distinct CDR3 sequences; about 52% are singletons. The specimen was blood. These receptors were collected from a woman aged 55 to 70 in good health. CDR3s include the opening cysteine and the closing phenylalanine or tryptophan. The order of the fields is D gene, clone size, V gene, J gene, CDR3 protein, CDR3 DNA. The D gene is left open where the match is weak. Not every row has a clone size; where given, it reads once, few, many or a size class.

TRBD2	NA	TRBV28	TRBJ2-1	CASSRSLAGGGGEQFF	TGTGCCAGCAGCCGATCTCTAGCGGGAGGAGGCGGGGAGCAGTTCTTC
NA	NA	TRBV4-2	TRBJ1-2	CASSLDWDGYTF	TGTGCCAGCAGCCTGGACTGGGATGGCTACACCTTC
TRBD2	NA	TRBV5-1	TRBJ2-1	CASSLAGTSGTEQFF	TGCGCCAGCAGCTTGGCCGGGACTAGCGGGACTGAGCAGTTCTTC
NA	NA	TRBV5-6	TRBJ2-2	CASSLSQRPTGELFF	TGTGCCAGCAGCTTGTCTCAGCGACCCACCGGGGAGCTGTTTTTT
NA	NA	TRBV27	TRBJ2-1	CASSLSGAVYNEQFF	TGTGCCAGCAGTTTATCGGGAGCGGTTTACAATGAGCAGTTCTTC
NA	NA	TRBV20-1	TRBJ1-1	CSAEIQNTEAFF	TGCAGTGCGGAGATACAGAACACTGAAGCTTTCTTT
NA	few	TRBV28	TRBJ1-6	CASSQTGVPLHF	TGTGCCAGCAGCCAGACAGGCGTTCCCCTCCACTTT
NA	NA	TRBV7-2	TRBJ1-5	CASSLDYSNQPQHF	TGTGCCAGCAGCTTAGACTATAGCAATCAGCCCCAGCATTTT
NA	NA	TRBV6-2/TRBV6-3	TRBJ1-6	CASSYSGQPYNSPLHF	TGTGCCAGCAGTTACTCAGGACAACCGTATAATTCACCCCTCCACTTT
TRBD1	NA	TRBV24-1	TRBJ2-1	CATGKKGGIGNEQFF	TGTGCCACGGGAAAGAAAGGGGGCATAGGAAATGAGCAGTTCTTC
NA	NA	TRBV7-2	TRBJ2-3	CASSSRTYTDTQYF	TGTGCCAGCAGCTCAAGGACTTACACAGATACGCAGTATTTT
NA	NA	TRBV30	TRBJ1-4	CAWSVRMGLNEKLFF	TGTGCCTGGAGTGTACGGATGGGACTCAATGAAAAACTGTTTTTT
TRBD2	NA	TRBV3-1	TRBJ2-1	CASSQPRTSGNLNEQFF	TGTGCCAGCAGCCAACCAAGGACTAGCGGGAATTTAAATGAGCAGTTCTTC
TRBD1	NA	TRBV7-2	TRBJ2-1	CASSPRQGRKFF	TGTGCCAGCAGCCCAAGACAGGGGAGAAAGTTCTTC
TRBD2	NA	TRBV4-2	TRBJ2-3	CASSQATREGLETQYF	TGTGCCAGCAGCCAAGCAACGCGGGAGGGTTTAGAAACGCAGTATTTT
TRBD2	NA	TRBV11-2	TRBJ2-7	CASRASSGSSYEQYF	TGTGCCAGCAGGGCCAGCAGCGGGAGCTCCTACGAGCAGTACTTC
NA	NA	TRBV27	TRBJ2-7	CASSFTGASYEQYF	TGTGCCAGCAGTTTCACCGGGGCCTCCTACGAGCAGTACTTC